Here is one T cell receptor (beta chain) with its context. Its antigen is currently unknown. This sample stems from a study of T cell responses to AZD1222 COVID-19 vaccine. General study points: Spike-specific TCR breadth and depth went up after people got two AZD1222 doses. Regions left unmutated in variants are reportedly the target of nearly half of spike-specific TCRs. Baseline seropositivity characterized only a handful of AZD1222 recipients.

Data came from immunoSEQ multiplex PCR; TCRdb stores just in-frame clones and leaves some out. The profile covers approximately 170,000 clones, with approximately 94% appearing a single time and 4% to 5.5% taken by the ten largest. The germline V gene encodes CDR1 MNHEY and CDR2 SMNVEV (reference sequence). The ends lost 6 bases at V and 8 bases at J; junction bases unmatched: 13. The CDR3 runs to 15 residues. The receptor comes from an adult who received the AZD1222 COVID-19 vaccine. The sample consisted of peripheral blood, taken 28 days after the second AZD1222 dose. This rearrangement joins TRBV27 to TRBJ2-1; TRBD2 matches at 7 bases. CDR3 in amino acids: CASSALAGVGDEQFF. The CDR3 region has the DNA TGTGCCAGCAGCGCCCTTGCGGGAGTCGGGGATGAGCAGTTCTTC.